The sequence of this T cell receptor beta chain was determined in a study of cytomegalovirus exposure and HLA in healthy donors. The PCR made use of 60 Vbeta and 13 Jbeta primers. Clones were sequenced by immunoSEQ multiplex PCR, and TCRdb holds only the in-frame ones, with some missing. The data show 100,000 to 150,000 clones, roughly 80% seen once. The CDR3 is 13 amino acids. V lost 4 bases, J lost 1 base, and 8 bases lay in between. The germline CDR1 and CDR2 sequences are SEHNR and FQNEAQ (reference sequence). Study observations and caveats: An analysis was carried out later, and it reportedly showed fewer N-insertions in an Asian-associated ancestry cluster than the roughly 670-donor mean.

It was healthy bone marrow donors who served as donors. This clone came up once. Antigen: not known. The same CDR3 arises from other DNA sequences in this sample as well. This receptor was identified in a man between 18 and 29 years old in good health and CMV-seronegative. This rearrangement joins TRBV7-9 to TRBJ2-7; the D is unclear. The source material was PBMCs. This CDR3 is CASSSGVSYEQYF. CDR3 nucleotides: TGTGCCAGCAGCTCTGGAGTTTCCTACGAGCAGTACTTC.